This TCR beta chain is from a study of control samples from healthy donors and cancer patients. V was clipped by 0 bases and J by 3 bases, with 6 bases between them. The CDR3 has 14 amino acids. CDR1 is MNHNS, CDR2 SASEGT, per germline. Assay: immunoSEQ multiplex PCR; the TCRdb copy retains only in-frame clones and omits some. The data contain under 450,000 clones, more than 80% of them singletons. This TCR was sampled from a man aged 40-49 years with head and neck cancer. The genes are TRBV6-1 and TRBJ2-1; no definite D call. The sample consisted of PBMCs. The CDR3 bases are TGTGCCAGCAGTGAAGCCGCCAACTACAATGAGCAGTTCTTC. Protein product: CASSEAANYNEQFF.